One sample yielded the 9 T cell receptor beta chains listed below, sequenced in a study of blood T cells in healthy people across ages. For the second PCR, which ran for roughly 6 to 12 cycles, a sample-barcoded 5' primer and a J-beta primer mix were used. Via MiXCR, TCRdb re-called the 5' RACE reads, giving one row per CDR3 protein. The repertoire holds hundreds of thousands of distinct CDR3 sequences, with 45% to 65% as singletons. Sequenced material: blood. The receptor source for this set is a man in his 60s in good health.

The genes are TRBV12-3 or TRBV12-4 and TRBJ2-3; a possible D gene is TRBD2 (5 bases). The CDR3 is made up of 14 amino acids. V was cut by 5 bases and J by 4 bases, with 13 bases left in between. CDR3 sequence reads: CASSGRVRADTQYF. The CDR3 DNA follows: TGTGCCAGCAGTGGCAGAGTGAGGGCAGATACGCAGTATTTT.

The V and J genes are TRBV7-2 and TRBJ2-6; D gene ambiguous. The CDR3 is 16 residues long. The germline V gene encodes CDR1 SGHTA and CDR2 FQGNSA. V dropped 1 base and J dropped 4 bases, with 11 bases sitting between them. Written as DNA, the CDR3 is TGTGCCAGCAGCTTAGTCGTGGGCTCCGGGGCCAACGTCCTGACTTTC. Its protein product is CASSLVVGSGANVLTF.

The chain uses TRBV7-7 and TRBJ2-2; TRBD1 agrees at 7 bases. Germline lookup yields CDR1 SSHAT and CDR2 FNYEAQ (reference sequence). This CDR3 is built from 15 residues. J was trimmed by 0 bases and V by 6 bases; bases with no gene match: 4. The CDR3 spells CASSKGASNTGELFF. In DNA form, the CDR3 reads TGTGCCAGCAGTAAGGGGGCCTCGAACACCGGGGAGCTGTTTTTT. Full variable domain (missing parts from reference TRBV7-7 and TRBJ2-2): GAGVSQSPRYKVTKRGQDVTLRCDPISSHATLYWYQQALGQGPEFLTYFNYEAQPDKSGLPSDRFSAERPEGSISTLTIQRTEQRDSAMYRCASSKGASNTGELFFGEGSRLTVL.

V and J are TRBV5-1 and TRBJ1-1; weak D call: TRBD1 (6 bases). Trimming removed 7 bases at V and 6 bases at J, with 28 bases between. The CDR3 spans 17 residues. The germline gives CDR1 SGHRS, CDR2 YFSETQ. CDR3: CASSRGGAGVLGAEAFF. In DNA, the CDR3 is TGCGCCAGCTCGAGAGGGGGAGCGGGAGTGCTTGGGGCTGAAGCTTTCTTT.

The rearrangement joins TRBV28 to TRBJ1-2; TRBD1 is a possible D gene (6 bases). V was trimmed by 2 bases and J by 4 bases, leaving 11 bases between them. The germline V gene has CDR1 MDHEN and CDR2 SYDVKM. The CDR3 loop spans 14 amino acids. This CDR3 reads CASSLHQGLYGYTF. The CDR3 DNA is TGTGCCAGCAGTTTACACCAGGGGCTCTATGGCTACACCTTC.

A few counts support this clonotype. The genes are TRBV13 and TRBJ2-5, with TRBD2 matching over 11 bases. V was clipped by 2 bases and J by 0 bases; unmatched bases: 2. CDR3 length: 16 residues. Germline CDR1 is PRHDT and CDR2 is FYEKMQ (reference sequence). The CDR3 reads CASSLLAGGHQETQYF. The CDR3 bases are TGTGCCAGCAGCTTACTAGCGGGGGGTCACCAAGAGACCCAGTACTTC.

The chain has TRBV7-2 and TRBJ1-3; D gene ambiguous. Germline CDR1 reads SGHTA; CDR2 reads FQGNSA. The CDR3 loop spans 13 amino acids. Trimming removed 5 bases at V and 0 bases at J, with 5 bases between. CDR3 loop: CASSQNSGNTIYF. CDR3 sequence (DNA): TGTGCCAGCAGCCAAAACTCTGGAAACACCATATATTTT.

V gene TRBV20-1 combines with J gene TRBJ2-7; D gene ambiguous. This CDR3 has 13 amino acids. Germline loops: CDR1 DFQATT, CDR2 SNEGSKA (reference sequence). V was clipped by 1 base and J by 5 bases, with 12 bases between them. The CDR3 region is CSARGGPGDEQYF. The DNA of the CDR3 is TGCAGTGCTAGAGGCGGTCCTGGGGACGAGCAGTACTTC.

In this sample, this clonotype turned up once. The chain links TRBV2 to TRBJ1-6; 9 bases align to TRBD1. CDR1 and CDR2 from the germline V gene are SNHLY and FYNNEI. Trimming removed 5 bases from V and 10 bases from J; junction bases left unmatched: 6. CDR3 length: 14 amino acids. CDR3: CASSRTGERSPLHF. In DNA, the CDR3 is TGTGCCAGCAGTAGGACAGGGGAGAGGTCACCCCTCCACTTT.